This TCR beta chain was sequenced in a study of blood T cell repertoires in COVID-19. Authors' data handling: Estimation of nucleated cell counts relied on the amplification of reference gene primers. TCRdb keeps only in-frame clones here, not all; method: immunoSEQ multiplex PCR. V and J calls and clone size are copied from that table; D and trimming were computed from the DNA. The data show more than 200,000 clones, with 87% seen just once and 9.5% to 14% held by the top ten. The study drew participants aged about 18 to 89 years from 24 US areas. Participants' reported clinical history set cohort assignment. All recovered Cohort 3 donors got two negative PCRs, got clearance, or saw symptom resolution. The V and J ends lost 4 bases and 4 bases, in that order; junction bases with no gene match: 7. The CDR3 is 13 amino acids. The germline V gene has CDR1 GTSNPN and CDR2 SVGIG (reference sequence).

V gene TRBV30 combines with J gene TRBJ2-7; 7 nucleotides line up with TRBD2. The sequence was obtained from a man in his thirties or forties who had recovered from COVID-19. The sample was PBMCs or T cells enriched from blood (not recorded which). CDR3 loop: CAWTSTGGYEQYF. CDR3 coding DNA: TGTGCCTGGACTTCAACGGGGGGTTACGAGCAGTACTTC.